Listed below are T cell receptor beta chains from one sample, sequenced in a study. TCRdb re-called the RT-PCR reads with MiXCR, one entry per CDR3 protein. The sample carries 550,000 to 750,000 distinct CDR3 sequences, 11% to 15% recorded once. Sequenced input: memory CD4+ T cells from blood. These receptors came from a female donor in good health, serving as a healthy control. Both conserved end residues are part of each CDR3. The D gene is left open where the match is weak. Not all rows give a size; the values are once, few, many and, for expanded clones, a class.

CDR3 protein: CASSAGTGDETQYF
CDR3 DNA: TGCGCCAGCAGCGCCGGGACAGGGGACGAGACCCAGTACTTC
V gene: TRBV5-1
J gene: TRBJ2-5
clone size: many
D gene: TRBD1

CDR3 protein: CASSRTRPDTQYF
CDR3 DNA: TGTGCCAGCAGCCGGACTCGACCGGATACGCAGTATTTT
V gene: TRBV3-1
J gene: TRBJ2-3
clone size: few
D gene: NA

CDR3 protein: CASSQEAPNPRGRETQYF
CDR3 DNA: TGCGCCAGCAGCCAAGAAGCCCCTAATCCGCGGGGGCGAGAGACCCAGTACTTC
V gene: TRBV4-1
J gene: TRBJ2-5
clone size: many
D gene: NA

CDR3 protein: CASSLGSASGRNNEQFF
CDR3 DNA: TGTGCCAGCAGTTTAGGGTCTGCTAGCGGGAGGAACAATGAGCAGTTCTTC
V gene: TRBV12-3/TRBV12-4
J gene: TRBJ2-1
clone size: NA
D gene: TRBD2

CDR3 protein: CASGQRFKTF
CDR3 DNA: TGTGCCAGCGGGCAGCGGTTTAAGACCTTC
V gene: TRBV27
J gene: TRBJ1-2
clone size: few
D gene: NA

CDR3 protein: CSADTGGVFPNTEAFF
CDR3 DNA: TGCAGTGCAGATACAGGGGGCGTATTCCCGAACACTGAAGCTTTCTTT
V gene: TRBV20-1
J gene: TRBJ1-1
clone size: NA
D gene: TRBD1

CDR3 protein: CASSSVSGGSYNEQFF
CDR3 DNA: TGTGCCAGCAGCTCCGTAAGCGGGGGGTCCTACAATGAGCAGTTCTTC
V gene: TRBV7-2
J gene: TRBJ2-1
clone size: many
D gene: TRBD2

CDR3 protein: CASSYGVSADATNYGYTF
CDR3 DNA: TGTGCCAGCAGTTACGGAGTATCGGCCGACGCTACTAACTATGGCTACACCTTC
V gene: TRBV6-2/TRBV6-3
J gene: TRBJ1-2
clone size: many
D gene: NA

CDR3 protein: CASMGTPNTEAFF
CDR3 DNA: TGTGCCAGCATGGGGACCCCGAACACTGAAGCTTTCTTT
V gene: TRBV28
J gene: TRBJ1-1
clone size: NA
D gene: NA

CDR3 protein: CASSESTTGELFF
CDR3 DNA: TGTGCCAGCAGTGAATCGACCACCGGGGAGCTGTTTTTT
V gene: TRBV6-1
J gene: TRBJ2-2
clone size: few
D gene: NA

CDR3 protein: CASSSDPAGSGTFF
CDR3 DNA: TGCGCCAGCAGCTCCGATCCAGCCGGGTCGGGAACTTTCTTT
V gene: TRBV5-1
J gene: TRBJ1-1
clone size: NA
D gene: NA

CDR3 protein: CASSLREYYGYTF
CDR3 DNA: TGTGCCAGCAGTTTAAGGGAGTACTATGGCTACACCTTC
V gene: TRBV12-3/TRBV12-4
J gene: TRBJ1-2
clone size: few
D gene: NA

CDR3 protein: CASSRRGTYEQYF
CDR3 DNA: TGTGCCAGTAGTCGCCGGGGGACCTACGAGCAGTACTTC
V gene: TRBV19
J gene: TRBJ2-7
clone size: NA
D gene: NA

CDR3 protein: CSASDRKNTEAFF
CDR3 DNA: TGCAGCGCCTCGGACAGGAAGAACACTGAAGCTTTCTTT
V gene: TRBV29-1
J gene: TRBJ1-1
clone size: many
D gene: TRBD1

CDR3 protein: CASSLSGEAYGYTF
CDR3 DNA: TGTGCCAGCAGCTTAAGCGGGGAGGCCTATGGCTACACCTTC
V gene: TRBV7-6
J gene: TRBJ1-2
clone size: NA
D gene: NA

CDR3 protein: CASSQSRWELAKNIQYF
CDR3 DNA: TGCGCCAGCAGCCAGAGTAGATGGGAACTAGCCAAAAACATTCAGTACTTC
V gene: TRBV4-3
J gene: TRBJ2-4
clone size: many
D gene: NA

CDR3 protein: CASSSGQWDGEAFF
CDR3 DNA: TGTGCCAGCAGCTCGGGACAGTGGGACGGGGAAGCTTTCTTT
V gene: TRBV5-5
J gene: TRBJ1-1
clone size: few
D gene: TRBD1

CDR3 protein: CATSTPGLARINEQFF
CDR3 DNA: TGTGCCACCAGCACTCCAGGACTAGCGAGAATCAATGAGCAGTTCTTC
V gene: TRBV24-1
J gene: TRBJ2-1
clone size: NA
D gene: TRBD2

CDR3 protein: CSARENTGQSDDYEQYF
CDR3 DNA: TGCAGTGCTCGCGAGAACACTGGGCAGTCGGATGATTACGAGCAGTACTTC
V gene: TRBV20-1
J gene: TRBJ2-7
clone size: many
D gene: NA

CDR3 protein: CATSRATSGRAYNEQFF
CDR3 DNA: TGTGCCACCAGCAGGGCCACAAGCGGGAGGGCCTACAATGAGCAGTTCTTC
V gene: TRBV15
J gene: TRBJ2-1
clone size: NA
D gene: TRBD2

CDR3 protein: CSVVGLAGDRSYNEQFF
CDR3 DNA: TGCAGCGTTGTAGGGCTAGCGGGGGACCGCTCCTACAATGAGCAGTTCTTC
V gene: TRBV29-1
J gene: TRBJ2-1
clone size: many
D gene: TRBD2

CDR3 protein: CASSPSRGMNTEAFF
CDR3 DNA: TGTGCCAGCAGTCCCAGTCGGGGTATGAACACTGAAGCTTTCTTT
V gene: TRBV12-3/TRBV12-4
J gene: TRBJ1-1
clone size: many
D gene: NA

CDR3 protein: CASSVGRGQPQHF
CDR3 DNA: TGTGCCAGCAGCGTAGGCAGGGGACAGCCCCAGCATTTT
V gene: TRBV9
J gene: TRBJ1-5
clone size: NA
D gene: NA

CDR3 protein: CASSLWGGAPSTDTQYF
CDR3 DNA: TGTGCCAGCAGCTTGTGGGGGGGGGCCCCTAGCACAGATACGCAGTATTTT
V gene: TRBV5-5
J gene: TRBJ2-3
clone size: NA
D gene: NA

CDR3 protein: CSARSPRAAGWADTQYF
CDR3 DNA: TGCAGTGCTAGAAGCCCCAGGGCGGCGGGGTGGGCAGATACGCAGTATTTT
V gene: TRBV20-1
J gene: TRBJ2-3
clone size: few
D gene: NA